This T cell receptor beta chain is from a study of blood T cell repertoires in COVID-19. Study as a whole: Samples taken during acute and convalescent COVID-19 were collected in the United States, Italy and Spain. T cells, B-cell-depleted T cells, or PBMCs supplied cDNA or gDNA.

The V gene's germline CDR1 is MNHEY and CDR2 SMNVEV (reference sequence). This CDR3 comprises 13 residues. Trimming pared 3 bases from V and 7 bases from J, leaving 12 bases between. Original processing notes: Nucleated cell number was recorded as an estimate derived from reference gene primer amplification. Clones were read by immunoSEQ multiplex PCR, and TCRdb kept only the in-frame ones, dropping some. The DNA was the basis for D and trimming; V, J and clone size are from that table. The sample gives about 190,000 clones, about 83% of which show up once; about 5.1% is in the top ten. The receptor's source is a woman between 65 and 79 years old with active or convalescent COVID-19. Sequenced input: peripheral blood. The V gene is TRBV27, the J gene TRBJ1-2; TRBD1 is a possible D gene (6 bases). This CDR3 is CASSFGRGFGYTF. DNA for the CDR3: TGTGCCAGCAGTTTCGGTAGGGGGTTTGGCTACACCTTC.